This T cell receptor beta chain was documented in a study of molecular identifiers for immune sequencing clone quantification. The CDR3 is 13 residues long. Per the germline V gene, CDR1 is DFQATT and CDR2 is SNEGSKA (reference sequence). Trimming cost V 5 bases and J 1 base; bases outside gene matches: 5. TCRdb recomputed calls from the PCR reads with MiXCR, one row per CDR3 protein. The repertoire has around 470,000 distinct CDR3 sequences, less than 30% of them found once; the top ten carry approximately 0.76%. This clonotype has more than one count but fewer than ten. This receptor was identified in a human donor in good health. Some libraries in this study had Jurkat cell RNA spiked in. The chain employs TRBV20-1 and TRBJ2-7, with 7 positions matching TRBD1. The sample consisted of naive CD8+ T cells from blood, with Jurkat cell RNA spiked in. Subset defined: FACS-sorted CD8+CD4-CCR7+CD45RA+ naive T cells. The CDR3: CSAVRGLSYEQYF. CDR3 nucleotides: TGCAGTGCTGTCAGGGGGTTATCCTACGAGCAGTACTTC.